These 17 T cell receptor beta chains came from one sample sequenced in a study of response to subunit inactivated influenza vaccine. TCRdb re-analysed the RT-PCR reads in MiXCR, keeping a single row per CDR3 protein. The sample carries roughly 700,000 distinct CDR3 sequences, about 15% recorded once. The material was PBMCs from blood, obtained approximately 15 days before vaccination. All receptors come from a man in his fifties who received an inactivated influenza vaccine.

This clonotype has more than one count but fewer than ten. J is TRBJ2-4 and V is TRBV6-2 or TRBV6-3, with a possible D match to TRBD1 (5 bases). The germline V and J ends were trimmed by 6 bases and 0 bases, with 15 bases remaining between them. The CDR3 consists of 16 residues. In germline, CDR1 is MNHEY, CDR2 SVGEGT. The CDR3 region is CASSWSPGLAKNIQYF. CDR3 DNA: TGTGCCAGCAGCTGGAGCCCAGGGCTAGCCAAAAACATTCAGTACTTC.

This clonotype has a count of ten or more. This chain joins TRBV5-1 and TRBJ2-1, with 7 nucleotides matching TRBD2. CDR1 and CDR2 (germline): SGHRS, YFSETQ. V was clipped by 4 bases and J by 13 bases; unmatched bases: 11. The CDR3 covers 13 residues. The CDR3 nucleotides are TGCGCCAGCAGCACGGGACTACTCCTCGGCCAGTTCTTC. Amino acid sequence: CASSTGLLLGQFF.

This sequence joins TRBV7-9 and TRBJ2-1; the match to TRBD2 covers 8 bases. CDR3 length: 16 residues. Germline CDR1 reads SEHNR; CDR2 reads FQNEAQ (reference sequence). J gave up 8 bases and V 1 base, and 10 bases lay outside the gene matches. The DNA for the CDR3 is TGTGCCAGCAGCTTAGGGGTTAGCGGGACACTGGATGAGCAGTTCTTC. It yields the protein CASSLGVSGTLDEQFF.

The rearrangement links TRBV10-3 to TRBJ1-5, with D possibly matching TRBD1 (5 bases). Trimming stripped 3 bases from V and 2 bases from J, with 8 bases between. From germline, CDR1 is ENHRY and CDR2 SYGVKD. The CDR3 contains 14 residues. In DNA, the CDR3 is TGTGCCATCAGTGATCGAGGGGGCAATCAGCCCCAGCATTTT. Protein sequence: CAISDRGGNQPQHF.

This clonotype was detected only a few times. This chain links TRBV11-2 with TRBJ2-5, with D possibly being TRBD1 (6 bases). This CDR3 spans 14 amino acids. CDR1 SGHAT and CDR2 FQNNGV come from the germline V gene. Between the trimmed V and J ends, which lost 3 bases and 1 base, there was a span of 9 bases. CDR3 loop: CASSLGAPQETQYF. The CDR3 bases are TGTGCCAGCAGCTTGGGGGCGCCCCAAGAGACCCAGTACTTC.

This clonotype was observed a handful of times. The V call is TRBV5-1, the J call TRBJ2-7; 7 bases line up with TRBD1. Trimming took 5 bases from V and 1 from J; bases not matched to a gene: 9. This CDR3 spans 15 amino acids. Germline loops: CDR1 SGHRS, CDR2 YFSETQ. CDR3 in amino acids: CASRDPGQTSYEQYF. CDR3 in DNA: TGCGCCAGCAGGGACCCGGGACAGACATCCTACGAGCAGTACTTC.

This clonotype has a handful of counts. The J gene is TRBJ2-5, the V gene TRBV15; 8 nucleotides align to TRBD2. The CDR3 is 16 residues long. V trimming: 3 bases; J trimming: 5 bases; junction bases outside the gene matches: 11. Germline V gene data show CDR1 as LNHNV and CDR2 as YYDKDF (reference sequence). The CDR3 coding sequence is TGTGCCACCAGCAGCGGGAGGGAGGGGATGCTGGAGACCCAGTACTTC. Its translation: CATSSGREGMLETQYF.

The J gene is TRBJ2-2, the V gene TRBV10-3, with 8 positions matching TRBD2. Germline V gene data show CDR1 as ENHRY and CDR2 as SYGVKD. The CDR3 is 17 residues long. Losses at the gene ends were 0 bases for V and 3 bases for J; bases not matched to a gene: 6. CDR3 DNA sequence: TGTGCCATCAGTGAGTCGACAAGCGGGAGATACACCGGGGAGCTGTTTTTT. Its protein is CAISESTSGRYTGELFF.

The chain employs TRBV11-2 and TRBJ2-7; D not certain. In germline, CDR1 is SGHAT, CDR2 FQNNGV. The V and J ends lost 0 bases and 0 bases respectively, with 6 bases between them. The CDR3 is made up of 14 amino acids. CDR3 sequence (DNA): TGTGCCAGCAGCTTAGAGTTAGGCTCCTACGAGCAGTACTTC. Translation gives CASSLELGSYEQYF.

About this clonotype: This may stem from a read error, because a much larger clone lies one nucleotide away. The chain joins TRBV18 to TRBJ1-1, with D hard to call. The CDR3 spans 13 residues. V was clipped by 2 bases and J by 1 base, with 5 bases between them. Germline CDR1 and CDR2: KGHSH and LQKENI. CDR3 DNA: TGTGCCAGCTCACCAGAACGGAACACTGAAGCTTTCTTT. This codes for CASSPERNTEAFF.

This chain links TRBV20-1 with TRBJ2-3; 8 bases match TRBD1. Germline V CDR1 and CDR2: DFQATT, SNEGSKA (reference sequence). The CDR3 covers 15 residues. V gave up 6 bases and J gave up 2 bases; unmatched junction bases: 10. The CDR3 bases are TGCAGTGCGCAGGACAGGGCCGCACCCACAGATACGCAGTATTTT. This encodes CSAQDRAAPTDTQYF.

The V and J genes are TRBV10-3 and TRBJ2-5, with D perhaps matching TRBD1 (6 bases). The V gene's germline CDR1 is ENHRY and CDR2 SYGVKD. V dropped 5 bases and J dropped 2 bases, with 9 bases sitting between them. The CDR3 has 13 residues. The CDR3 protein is CAISRTVQETQYF. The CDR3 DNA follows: TGTGCCATCAGTCGGACAGTACAAGAGACCCAGTACTTC.

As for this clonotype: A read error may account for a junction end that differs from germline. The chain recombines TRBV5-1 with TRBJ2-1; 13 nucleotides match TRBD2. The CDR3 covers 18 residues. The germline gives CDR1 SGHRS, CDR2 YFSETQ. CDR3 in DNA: TGCGCCAGCGGCTTGACTAGCGGGGGGCTAAGCTCCTACAATGAGCAGTTCTTC. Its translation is CASGLTSGGLSSYNEQFF. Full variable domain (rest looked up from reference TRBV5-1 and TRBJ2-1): KAGVTQTPRYLIKTRGQQVTLSCSPISGHRSVSWYQQTPGQGLQFLFEYFSETQRNKGNFPGRFSGRQFSNSRSEMNVSTLELGDSALYLCASGLTSGGLSSYNEQFFGPGTRLTVL.

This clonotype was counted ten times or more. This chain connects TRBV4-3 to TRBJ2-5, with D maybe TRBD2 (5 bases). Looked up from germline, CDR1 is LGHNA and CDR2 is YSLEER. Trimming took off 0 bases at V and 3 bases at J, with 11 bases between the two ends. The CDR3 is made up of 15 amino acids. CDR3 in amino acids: CASSQDLTGEETQYF. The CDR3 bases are TGCGCCAGCAGCCAAGATCTTACCGGGGAAGAGACCCAGTACTTC.

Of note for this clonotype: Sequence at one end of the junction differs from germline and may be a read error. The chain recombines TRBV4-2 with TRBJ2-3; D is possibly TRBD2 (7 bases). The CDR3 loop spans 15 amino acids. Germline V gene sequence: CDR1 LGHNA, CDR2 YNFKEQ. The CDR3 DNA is TGTGCCAGCAGCCCGGGGGGCGGGAGCAGAGATACGCAGTATTTT. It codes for CASSPGGGSRDTQYF.

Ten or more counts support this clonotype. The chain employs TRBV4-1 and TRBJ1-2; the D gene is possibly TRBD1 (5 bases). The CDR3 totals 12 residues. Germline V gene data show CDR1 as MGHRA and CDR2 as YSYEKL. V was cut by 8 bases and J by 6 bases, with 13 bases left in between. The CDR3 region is CASGTRRHGYTF. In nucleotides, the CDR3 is TGCGCCAGCGGGACTCGGCGCCATGGCTACACCTTC.

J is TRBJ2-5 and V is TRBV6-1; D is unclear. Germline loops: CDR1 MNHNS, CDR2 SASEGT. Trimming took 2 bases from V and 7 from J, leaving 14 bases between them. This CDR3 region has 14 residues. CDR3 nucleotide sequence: TGTGCCAGCAGTGAATTCGAGGCTCTGGGGACCCAGTACTTC. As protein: CASSEFEALGTQYF.